This TCR beta chain came from a study of CD8+CD57+ T cells in acquired aplastic anemia. CDR3 and TCR beta VDJ profiling relied on a genomic DNA template. TCRdb processed the reads anew with MiXCR; each CDR3 protein has one entry. This sample has under 200,000 distinct CDR3 sequences, with under 75% found just once. In its sample, this clonotype was seen many times. The CDR3 runs 17 residues. V lost 2 bases to trimming and J lost 2 bases; unmatched junction nucleotides: 8. Germline V gives CDR1 KGHDR, CDR2 SFDVKD. The sequenced material came from sorted CD4+, CD8+, or CD8+CD57+ T cells (not recorded which) from PBMCs. The TCR originated in a human donor in good health. The chain joins TRBV24-1 to TRBJ2-3, with 8 bases matching TRBD2. CDR3 amino acids: CATSDSGLEAPTDTQYF. In DNA form, the CDR3 reads TGTGCCACCAGTGATTCGGGACTAGAGGCCCCCACAGATACGCAGTATTTT.